Following are 21 T cell receptor beta chains from one sample sequenced in a study of OX40 agonist ivuxolimab in advanced cancers. The method was the immunoSEQ multiplex PCR assay. TCRdb retrieved this table from immuneACCESS and kept in-frame rearrangements only. Not all clones are present; in checked studies, unresolved V genes account for under half, and no reason is known for the remainder. The sample table contains approximately 30,000 clones; only one count was recorded for about nine tenths of them. The top ten clonotypes cover 24% of the sample. The sample was CD4+ or CD8+ T cells sorted from blood, taken in a trial of the OX40 agonist ivuxolimab. The receptors were gathered from an adult with an advanced solid tumor such as melanoma, head and neck, liver or kidney cancer.

The chain couples TRBV30 to TRBJ1-2, with 12 positions matching TRBD1. Trimming cost V 5 bases and J 4 bases; bases outside gene matches: 5. The CDR3 consists of 14 residues. Germline CDR1 GTSNPN, CDR2 SVGIG (reference sequence). CDR3 in DNA: TGTGCCTGGGAGGGACAGGGGGCTGCCTATGGCTACACCTTC. Amino acids: CAWEGQGAAYGYTF.

V is TRBV21-1 and J is TRBJ2-7; TRBD1 was called by the table and not checked on the DNA. TRBV21-1 is an annotated pseudogene. The length of the CDR3 is 17 residues. The CDR3 nucleotides are TGTGCCAGCAGCAATGTCCCCGACAGGGGTATAACCTACGAGCAGTACTTC. It specifies CASSNVPDRGITYEQYF.

The chain combines TRBV6-5 with TRBJ2-6, with 7 bases that match TRBD2. CDR1 is MNHEY and CDR2 is SVGAGI in the germline V gene. The CDR3 runs to 16 residues. The V gene end was trimmed by 2 bases and the J gene end by 2 bases; junction bases not matched to a gene: 3. As DNA, the CDR3 is TGTGCCAGCAGTTACGGTGGGGGGGCTGGGGCCAACGTCCTGACTTTC. Translation gives CASSYGGGAGANVLTF.

The chain uses TRBV2 and TRBJ2-2, with 7 bases lining up with TRBD1. From germline, CDR1 is SNHLY and CDR2 FYNNEI. V dropped 4 bases and J dropped 4; count of bases not matched to a gene: 15. This CDR3 comprises 18 residues. Written as DNA, the CDR3 is TGTGCCAGCAGTGGACACTTGGATAGGGGGCTTATCACCGGGGAGCTGTTTTTT. This encodes CASSGHLDRGLITGELFF. Looking up the rest from reference TRBV2 and TRBJ2-2 gives the full variable domain: EPEVTQTPSHQVTQMGQEVILRCVPISNHLYFYWYRQILGQKVEFLVSFYNNEISEKSEIFDDQFSVERPDGSNFTLKIRSTKLEDSAMYFCASSGHLDRGLITGELFFGEGSRLTVL.

DNA for the CDR3: TGTGCCAGCAGATTCGGAGAGACCCAGTACTTC. As protein: CASRFGETQYF. This chain uses TRBV11-2 with TRBJ2-5, with no clear D. Germline CDR1 reads SGHAT; CDR2 reads FQNNGV. CDR3 length: 11 residues. V was shortened by 6 bases and J by 4 bases, with 6 bases between the two germline ends.

The rearrangement uses TRBV27 and TRBJ2-7; 10 nucleotides line up with TRBD2. Per the germline V gene, CDR1 is MNHEY and CDR2 is SMNVEV (reference sequence). The CDR3 extends over 15 amino acids. Unmatched junction bases numbered 10, after V lost 3 bases and J lost 8 bases. CDR3 nucleotide sequence: TGTGCCAGCAGTTTGGGGGAACTAGCGGGAATCAAGCAGTACTTC. It codes for CASSLGELAGIKQYF.

The CDR3 sequence is CASSLVGSSSYNEQFF. Here the CDR3 DNA reads TGTGCCAGCAGCTTAGTCGGCTCGAGCTCCTACAATGAGCAGTTCTTC. The chain couples TRBV7-2 to TRBJ2-1; D not certain. CDR1 SGHTA and CDR2 FQGNSA come from the germline V gene. This CDR3 has 16 residues. V lost 1 base and J lost 0, with 10 bases in between.

The rearrangement links TRBV5-1 to TRBJ1-1, with 9 bases identical to TRBD1. The CDR3 consists of 18 residues. Trimming cost V 0 bases and J 3 bases; bases outside gene matches: 12. Germline V gene sequence: CDR1 SGHRS, CDR2 YFSETQ. CDR3 in amino acids: CASSLAGQGMVGDTEAFF. CDR3 nucleotide sequence: TGCGCCAGCAGCTTGGCCGGACAGGGGATGGTGGGGGACACTGAAGCTTTCTTT.

J is TRBJ1-5 and V is TRBV7-2; unclear D gene. This CDR3 has 12 amino acids. V was trimmed by 3 bases and J by 4 bases, leaving 4 bases between them. CDR1 and CDR2 (germline): SGHTA, FQGNSA. DNA of the CDR3: TGTGCCAGCAGCTTTTGGAATCAGCCCCAGCATTTT. Encoded protein: CASSFWNQPQHF.

The rearrangement uses TRBV27 and TRBJ2-2; D unresolved. Trimming took 1 base from V and 7 from J, leaving 1 base between them. Germline CDR1 is MNHEY and CDR2 is SMNVEV (reference sequence). The CDR3 runs to 11 residues. CDR3 protein: CASSLYGELFF. The CDR3 nucleotides read TGTGCCAGCAGTTTATACGGGGAGCTGTTTTTT.

The chain carries TRBV29-1 and TRBJ2-1; the match to TRBD2 covers 9 bases. The CDR3 is 17 amino acids. Germline loops: CDR1 SQVTM, CDR2 ANQGSEA. The J segment lost 0 bases and the V segment lost 0 bases, leaving 6 bases of the junction unmatched. DNA of the CDR3: TGCAGCGTTGAAGATCGAGGGCGGGAGGGCTCCTACAATGAGCAGTTCTTC. Protein sequence: CSVEDRGREGSYNEQFF.

This sequence joins TRBV2 and TRBJ1-5; D perhaps matches TRBD1 (5 bases). This CDR3 is built from 14 residues. Trimming stripped 3 bases from V and 3 bases from J, with 9 bases between. Germline CDR1 reads SNHLY; CDR2 reads FYNNEI. The CDR3 here is CASSEEGSNQPQHF. The CDR3 coding sequence is TGTGCCAGCAGTGAGGAGGGGTCCAATCAGCCCCAGCATTTT.

This clone was seen a single time. This chain joins TRBV5-1 and TRBJ2-7; D is possibly TRBD1 (5 bases). Trimming cost V 0 bases and J 3 bases, with 13 bases left between them. This CDR3 has 15 amino acids. Germline V gene lookup returns CDR1 SGHRS and CDR2 YFSETQ. Here the CDR3 reads CASSLEGSNYYEQYF. DNA of the CDR3: TGCGCCAGCAGCTTGGAGGGGTCCAATTACTACGAGCAGTACTTC.

The CDR3 sequence: CASTPTSGGPTDTQYF. Here the CDR3 DNA reads TGTGCCAGCACACCAACCTCAGGGGGCCCAACAGATACGCAGTATTTT. J is TRBJ2-3 and V is TRBV7-9, with 8 positions matching TRBD1. Unmatched junction bases numbered 12, after V lost 7 bases and J lost 3 bases. Germline-derived CDR1 and CDR2 are SEHNR and FQNEAQ (reference sequence). This CDR3 spans 16 amino acids. Using reference TRBV7-9 and TRBJ2-3 for the parts outside the CDR3, the full variable domain is DTGVSQNPRHKITKRGQNVTFRCDPISEHNRLYWYRQTLGQGPEFLTYFQNEAQLEKSRLLSDRFSAERPKGSFSTLEIQRTEQGDSAMYLCASTPTSGGPTDTQYFGPGTRLTVL.

This sequence joins TRBV2 and TRBJ2-5; the match to TRBD2 covers 10 bases. The CDR3 extends over 18 amino acids. Looked up from germline, CDR1 is SNHLY and CDR2 is FYNNEI. Trimming took 8 bases from V and 2 from J; bases not matched to a gene: 17. CDR3 coding DNA: TGTGCCAGCTTGACGAACAAAGGAGGGACTAGCGAACAAGAGACCCAGTACTTC. Residues: CASLTNKGGTSEQETQYF. Together with reference TRBV2 and TRBJ2-5, the CDR3 gives the full variable domain: EPEVTQTPSHQVTQMGQEVILRCVPISNHLYFYWYRQILGQKVEFLVSFYNNEISEKSEIFDDQFSVERPDGSNFTLKIRSTKLEDSAMYFCASLTNKGGTSEQETQYFGPGTRLLVL.

This clone is judged large. The chain uses TRBV10-2 and TRBJ2-3; 7 bases align to TRBD2. Trimming removed 6 bases from V and 0 bases from J; junction bases left unmatched: 15. CDR3 length equals 18 residues. Germline CDR1 is WSHSY and CDR2 is SAAADI. DNA for the CDR3: TGCGCCAGCAGCGGGTGGCTAGCGGAAGACACTAGCACAGATACGCAGTATTTT. Translated: CASSGWLAEDTSTDTQYF.

Notes on this clone: Sequence at one end of the junction differs from germline and may be a read error. The gene calls are TRBV30 and TRBJ2-1; tentatively, D is TRBD2 (6 bases). In germline, CDR1 is GTSNPN, CDR2 SVGIG (reference sequence). The CDR3 is 11 amino acids. The CDR3 spells CGAGNYNEQFF. The CDR3 DNA reads TGCGGGGCGGGGAATTACAATGAGCAGTTCTTC.

V usage is TRBV5-5 and J usage is TRBJ2-1; D is perhaps TRBD2 (6 bases). V lost 2 bases and J 4 bases, leaving 16 bases between the germline ends. In germline, CDR1 is SGHKS, CDR2 YYEKEE (reference sequence). The CDR3 runs to 16 residues. The CDR3 is CASSLFSGGPYNEQFF. For the CDR3, the DNA is TGTGCCAGCAGCTTATTTAGCGGAGGGCCTTACAATGAGCAGTTCTTC.

This clone has just one count. This chain joins TRBV2 and TRBJ2-6; D remains unclear. Germline CDR1 SNHLY, CDR2 FYNNEI. The CDR3 covers 15 residues. The V end lost 6 bases, the J end lost 3 bases, and 12 bases lay between the germline ends. The DNA of the CDR3 is TGTGCCAGCAGACAACCGGAGAGTGGGGCCAACGTCCTGACTTTC. As protein: CASRQPESGANVLTF. Looking up the rest from reference TRBV2 and TRBJ2-6 gives the full variable domain: EPEVTQTPSHQVTQMGQEVILRCVPISNHLYFYWYRQILGQKVEFLVSFYNNEISEKSEIFDDQFSVERPDGSNFTLKIRSTKLEDSAMYFCASRQPESGANVLTFGAGSRLTVL.

This chain joins TRBV25-1 and TRBJ2-1; D could derive from TRBD1 or TRBD2 (5 bases each). Germline CDR1 and CDR2: MGHDK and SYGVNS. The CDR3 length is 11 residues. Between the trimmed V and J ends, which lost 4 bases and 8 bases, there was a span of 6 bases. The CDR3 nucleotides read TGTGCCAGCAGTGGAGGGGATGAGCAGTTCTTC. It translates to CASSGGDEQFF.

This clone was found once. The chain uses TRBV4-1 and TRBJ1-4; 10 nucleotides match TRBD1. V lost 4 bases and J lost 7; bases outside the gene matches: 9. This CDR3 contains 16 residues. CDR1 and CDR2 from the germline V gene are MGHRA and YSYEKL. The CDR3 here is CASSPYDRGLGEKLFF. For the CDR3, the DNA is TGCGCCAGCAGCCCCTATGACAGGGGGCTTGGTGAAAAACTGTTTTTT.